This TCR beta chain was sequenced for a study of T cell responses to AZD1222 COVID-19 vaccine. This clone was seen just once. The antigen is undetermined. Using immunoSEQ multiplex PCR, the repertoire was profiled, and TCRdb retains in-frame clones only, with some absent. The table includes some 100,000 clones, about 86% detected once. Study-wide results and limits: Of the AZD1222 recipients, only six were seropositive at baseline.

Trimming stripped 3 bases from V and 3 bases from J, with 6 bases between. The germline V gene encodes CDR1 SNHLY and CDR2 FYNNEI. The CDR3 runs 12 residues. The rearrangement links TRBV2 to TRBJ2-7; D unclear. The sequences come from peripheral blood, collected on day 0 of AZD1222 vaccination. The sequence was obtained from an adult in good health. CDR3 nucleotides: TGTGCCAGCAGTGAGCTTGGCTACGAGCAGTACTTC. This sequence encodes CASSELGYEQYF.